This entry describes one TCR beta chain. Each CDR3 protein gets one entry after TCRdb re-called the 5' RACE reads with MiXCR. The sample contains hundreds of thousands of distinct CDR3 sequences, about a fifth of which appear only once. The data are from a study of identical twins. J lost 3 bases, V lost 1 base, and 0 bases had no gene match. The V gene's germline CDR1 is LNHNV and CDR2 YYDKDF (reference sequence). The CDR3 extends over 14 amino acids. These data were also filed under a second study, of yellow fever vaccine responses in identical twins. This second study notes: Twins' vaccine T cell response reportedly gave the appearance of partial convergence and partial personalization.

The sequence was obtained from a woman aged 18-30 years in good health. The sequenced material came from CD4+ T cells sorted from blood. The V call is TRBV15, the J call TRBJ2-7; 10 bases fit TRBD2. CDR3 in amino acids: CATSRGLAGYEQYF. As DNA, the CDR3 is TGTGCCACCAGCAGAGGACTAGCGGGCTACGAGCAGTACTTC.